These 2 T cell receptor beta chains were sequenced from one sample in a study of blood T cell repertoires in COVID-19. The assay was immunoSEQ multiplex PCR, and TCRdb's table has in-frame clones only and misses some. The repertoire holds about 240,000 clones, with 83% as singletons. Sequenced sample: PBMCs or T cells enriched from blood (not recorded which). These receptors came from a woman aged 35 to 49 who had been exposed to COVID-19.

The CDR3 region is CASSARGWGTEAFF. In nucleotides, the CDR3 is TGTGCCAGCAGCGCCAGGGGATGGGGGACTGAAGCTTTCTTT. The chain carries TRBV7-9 and TRBJ1-1, with D possibly being TRBD1 (6 bases). CDR3 length: 14 residues. The V gene's germline CDR1 is SEHNR and CDR2 FQNEAQ (reference sequence). V shed 5 bases and J shed 5 bases, with 15 bases lying between them.

In this sample, this clone turned up once. The V call is TRBV6-4, the J call TRBJ2-1; 10 bases map to TRBD2. V dropped 7 bases and J dropped 10; count of bases not matched to a gene: 7. From germline, CDR1 is MRHNA and CDR2 SNTAGT. This CDR3 region has 13 residues. CDR3 region: CASKPSGGLEQFF. DNA for the CDR3: TGTGCCAGCAAACCTAGCGGGGGACTAGAGCAGTTCTTC.